A selection of T cell receptor beta chains follows, all from one sample in a study of cytomegalovirus exposure and HLA in healthy donors. Clones were sequenced by immunoSEQ multiplex PCR, and TCRdb holds only the in-frame ones, with some missing. Of under 150,000 clones listed, about 80% were seen once; the top ten hold less than 6%. Input material: PBMCs. All receptors derive from a woman in her thirties in good health and CMV-seropositive. Each CDR3 is given with its conserved first and last residue. The D gene is left open where the match is weak. Size is omitted from some rows. Given values are once, few, many or a class for expanded clones.

v_call: TRBV21-1; d_call: .; j_call: TRBJ2-7; clone_size: .; cdr3_nt: TGTGCCAGCAAACCCCTGGCAGGGACTTACGAGCAGTACTTC; cdr3_aa: CASKPLAGTYEQYF
v_call: TRBV19; d_call: .; j_call: TRBJ2-7; clone_size: few; cdr3_nt: TGTGCCAGTAGTAAGAGGGACTTTTACTACGAGCAGTACTTC; cdr3_aa: CASSKRDFYYEQYF
v_call: TRBV7-9; d_call: .; j_call: TRBJ2-6; clone_size: once; cdr3_nt: TGTTCCAGCAGCTTACGGGGAAGACCTGGGGCCAACGTCCTGACTTTC; cdr3_aa: CSSSLRGRPGANVLTF
v_call: TRBV9; d_call: .; j_call: TRBJ2-7; clone_size: .; cdr3_nt: TGTGCCAGCAGCGTAGGAGAAACGCAGCAGTACTTC; cdr3_aa: CASSVGETQQYF
v_call: TRBV9; d_call: .; j_call: TRBJ1-4; clone_size: .; cdr3_nt: TGTGCCAGCAGCGTAGGGGGGGGCGGTGAAAAACTGTTTTTT; cdr3_aa: CASSVGGGGEKLFF
v_call: TRBV19; d_call: .; j_call: TRBJ2-3; clone_size: .; cdr3_nt: TGTGCCAGTAGCCCCCTCCCTCCAGATACGCAGTATTTT; cdr3_aa: CASSPLPPDTQYF
v_call: TRBV29-1; d_call: TRBD1; j_call: TRBJ2-2; clone_size: .; cdr3_nt: TGCAGCGGGAGGACAGGCACGAACACCGGGGAGCTGTTTTTT; cdr3_aa: CSGRTGTNTGELFF
v_call: TRBV5-4; d_call: .; j_call: TRBJ1-2; clone_size: .; cdr3_nt: TGTGCCAGCAGCCCGCTGACAAGCAGTGGCTACACCTTC; cdr3_aa: CASSPLTSSGYTF
v_call: TRBV4-1; d_call: .; j_call: TRBJ2-7; clone_size: .; cdr3_nt: TGCGCCAGCAGCCAAACGCAGGGGTTCTCCTACGAGCAGTACTTC; cdr3_aa: CASSQTQGFSYEQYF
v_call: TRBV2; d_call: .; j_call: TRBJ1-4; clone_size: .; cdr3_nt: TGTGCCAGCAACGGAGGTGGCGTCACTAATGAAAAACTGTTTTTT; cdr3_aa: CASNGGGVTNEKLFF
v_call: TRBV7-8; d_call: TRBD2; j_call: TRBJ2-1; clone_size: .; cdr3_nt: TGTGCCAGCAGCCAGGGACTAGCGGGAGGGCTCTCCTACGACAATGAGCAGTTCTTC; cdr3_aa: CASSQGLAGGLSYDNEQFF
v_call: TRBV6-4; d_call: TRBD1; j_call: TRBJ2-1; clone_size: few; cdr3_nt: TGTGCCAGCAGTTTAGGACAGGGGGATTTCAATGAGCAGTTCTTC; cdr3_aa: CASSLGQGDFNEQFF
v_call: TRBV6-1; d_call: TRBD1; j_call: TRBJ1-2; clone_size: few; cdr3_nt: TGTGCCGAGGGGGCCAATGGCTACACCTTC; cdr3_aa: CAEGANGYTF
v_call: TRBV30; d_call: TRBD2; j_call: TRBJ2-1; clone_size: few; cdr3_nt: TGTGCCTGGACCAAACTAGCGGGGCACTACAATGAGCAGTTCTTC; cdr3_aa: CAWTKLAGHYNEQFF
v_call: TRBV11-3; d_call: .; j_call: TRBJ1-1; clone_size: .; cdr3_nt: TGTGCCAGCAGCTTGGGCGACACTGAAGCTTTCTTT; cdr3_aa: CASSLGDTEAFF
v_call: TRBV6-5; d_call: .; j_call: TRBJ2-1; clone_size: .; cdr3_nt: TGTGCCAGCAGTTACCGCAGCGGCTACTACAATGAGCAGTTCTTC; cdr3_aa: CASSYRSGYYNEQFF
v_call: TRBV6-5; d_call: .; j_call: TRBJ1-2; clone_size: .; cdr3_nt: TGTGCCAGCAGTTTAAAACCAGGGAACTATGGCTACACCTTC; cdr3_aa: CASSLKPGNYGYTF
v_call: TRBV7-9; d_call: .; j_call: TRBJ2-3; clone_size: .; cdr3_nt: TGTGCCAGCAGCTTAGAGCAGGGTGCGAGTTGGTATTTT; cdr3_aa: CASSLEQGASWYF
v_call: TRBV7-3; d_call: .; j_call: TRBJ2-1; clone_size: few; cdr3_nt: TGTGCCAGCAGCTCACAGTACAATGAGCAGTTCTTC; cdr3_aa: CASSSQYNEQFF
v_call: TRBV5-1; d_call: TRBD2; j_call: TRBJ2-7; clone_size: few; cdr3_nt: TGCGCCAGCAGGCCGGGACTAGATACCTACGAGCAGTACTTC; cdr3_aa: CASRPGLDTYEQYF
v_call: TRBV28; d_call: .; j_call: TRBJ2-1; clone_size: .; cdr3_nt: TGTGCCAGCAGGCTGGATCAGGGCTACAATGAGCAGTTCTTC; cdr3_aa: CASRLDQGYNEQFF
v_call: TRBV7-2; d_call: TRBD2; j_call: TRBJ2-7; clone_size: .; cdr3_nt: TGTGCCAGCAGCTTAGCGAGGGAGGGTAAAGAGCAGTACTTC; cdr3_aa: CASSLAREGKEQYF
v_call: TRBV6-5; d_call: TRBD2; j_call: TRBJ2-1; clone_size: .; cdr3_nt: TGTGCCAGCAGCCTCTTAATAGCGGGAGTAAATGAGCAGTTCTTC; cdr3_aa: CASSLLIAGVNEQFF
v_call: TRBV7-9; d_call: TRBD1; j_call: TRBJ1-2; clone_size: .; cdr3_nt: TGTGCCAGCAGCCAGTTCGGGACAGGGAGTCTGGATGGCTACACCTTC; cdr3_aa: CASSQFGTGSLDGYTF
v_call: TRBV5-1; d_call: .; j_call: TRBJ1-1; clone_size: .; cdr3_nt: TGCGCCAGCAGCTTGAGTGGGAGGGAGAACACTGAAGCTTTCTTT; cdr3_aa: CASSLSGRENTEAFF